A selection of T cell receptor beta chains follows, all from one sample in a study of shared clonotypes between healthy human individuals. Clones were sequenced by immunoSEQ multiplex PCR, and TCRdb holds only the in-frame ones, with some missing. The top ten clones hold about 13% of a sample with 470,000 or so clones, 81% of them seen once. The source material was PBMCs. Source of these receptors: a woman aged 35 to 49 in good health. Some clones in this sample may be carry-over from other donors' samples. Both conserved end residues are part of each CDR3. Each record gives: J gene, V gene, CDR3 protein.

>TRBJ1-1|TRBV5-1
CASSFGGGTEAFF
>TRBJ1-2|TRBV7-9
CASSLVRNYGYTF
>TRBJ2-2|TRBV5-1
CASSYLAGGNTGELFF
>TRBJ1-1|TRBV6-6
CASKSGQMNTEAFF
>TRBJ2-7|TRBV6-1
CASTRNRGPNEQYF
>TRBJ1-3|TRBV7-3
CASSLTAGNTIYF
>TRBJ1-4|TRBV6-1
CASSRQGVGEKLFF
>TRBJ2-7|TRBV27
CASSPRPGQGAYEQYF
>TRBJ2-3|TRBV18
CASSPLGGTTDTQYF
>TRBJ1-4|TRBV4-2
CASSQDPDAFRVEKLFF
>TRBJ2-1|TRBV6-1
CASRPAGDEQFF
>TRBJ2-5|TRBV18
CASSPLGASISETQYF
>TRBJ1-2|TRBV5-6
CASTRDRGYGYTF
>TRBJ2-7|TRBV4-1
CASSQELAGTYEQYF
>TRBJ2-7|TRBV9
CASSPTRDSPYEQYF
>TRBJ2-5|TRBV18
CASSPLRGTSGIQETQYF
>TRBJ1-1|TRBV2
CASRASPTYTGMNTEAFF
>TRBJ2-7|TRBV28
CASTPGSNRYYEQYF
>TRBJ2-1|TRBV18
CASSEGLAGEGEQFF
>TRBJ2-2|TRBV6-1
CASSVSSGDTGELFF
>TRBJ1-2|TRBV14
CASSQDIYTRYGYTF
>TRBJ2-7|TRBV6-4
CASSDRLAGRTYEQYF
>TRBJ2-7|TRBV6-5
CASSYSPYEQYF
>TRBJ1-4|TRBV18
CASSIGQQATNEKLFF
>TRBJ2-2|TRBV7-8
CASSSNSGKTGELFF
>TRBJ1-2|TRBV28
CASSSGTGRFYYGYTF
>TRBJ1-5|TRBV11-1
CASSLGGSNQPQHF
>TRBJ1-6|TRBV30
CAWSRMTGTRSYNSPLHF
>TRBJ2-3|TRBV5-1
CASSFWGQGYTTDTQYF